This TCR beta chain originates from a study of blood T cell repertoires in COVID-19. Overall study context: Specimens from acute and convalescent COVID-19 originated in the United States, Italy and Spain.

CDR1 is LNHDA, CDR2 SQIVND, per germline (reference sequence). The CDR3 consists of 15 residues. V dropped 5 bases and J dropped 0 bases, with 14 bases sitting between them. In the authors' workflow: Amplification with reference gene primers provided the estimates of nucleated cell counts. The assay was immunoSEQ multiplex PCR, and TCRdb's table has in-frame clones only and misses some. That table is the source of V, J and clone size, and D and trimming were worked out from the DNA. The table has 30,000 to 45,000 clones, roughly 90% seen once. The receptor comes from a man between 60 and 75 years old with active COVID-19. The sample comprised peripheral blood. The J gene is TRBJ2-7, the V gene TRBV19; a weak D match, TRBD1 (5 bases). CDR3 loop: CASSVSTVPSYEQYF. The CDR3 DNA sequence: TGTGCCAGTAGTGTCTCGACAGTACCCTCCTACGAGCAGTACTTC.